This T cell receptor beta chain was found in a study of patients and donors after allogeneic stem cell transplantation. This clonotype was detected only a few times. Per the germline V gene, CDR1 is SGHRS and CDR2 is YFSETQ. V shed 4 bases and J shed 0 bases, with 11 bases lying between them. The CDR3 is 15 residues long. TCRdb processed the RT-PCR reads anew with MiXCR; each CDR3 protein has one entry. The sample has hundreds of thousands of distinct CDR3 sequences, approximately 16% seen once; the top ten hold roughly 7.2%. The sequenced sample was blood, either unsorted or a sorted T cell fraction (not recorded which). This receptor was obtained from a human donor who was either an allogeneic HSCT recipient or a stem cell or donor lymphocyte infusion donor (not recorded which). It is not recorded whose cells these are; they may come from a transplant donor. V usage is TRBV5-1 and J usage is TRBJ1-3; D unclear. The CDR3: CASSQGRASGNTIYF. The DNA of the CDR3 is TGCGCCAGCAGCCAAGGGAGAGCCTCTGGAAACACCATATATTTT. The full variable domain, with the rest looked up from reference TRBV5-1 and TRBJ1-3, is KAGVTQTPRYLIKTRGQQVTLSCSPISGHRSVSWYQQTPGQGLQFLFEYFSETQRNKGNFPGRFSGRQFSNSRSEMNVSTLELGDSALYLCASSQGRASGNTIYFGEGSWLTVV.